This T cell receptor beta chain was obtained from a study of cytomegalovirus exposure and HLA in healthy donors. Amplification used 60 Vbeta primers and 13 Jbeta primers. The table came from immunoSEQ multiplex PCR; TCRdb's copy has only in-frame clones and leaves some out. The table lists 150,000 to 200,000 clones, approximately 80% of them singletons. Concerning this clone: Its target is unknown.

CDR3 length: 16 residues. Germline CDR1 SQVTM, CDR2 ANQGSEA. V lost 0 bases and J lost 1, with 15 bases in between. Findings and limits, study-wide: Several V segments, TRBV6-2 and TRBV6-3 among them, could not be told apart and were dropped.

The chain recombines TRBV29-1 with TRBJ1-2; D perhaps matches TRBD1 (6 bases). This receptor was taken from a woman in her thirties or forties in good health and CMV-seronegative. The sample was PBMCs. The CDR3 protein is CSVEDPRDILNYGYTF. The CDR3 region has the DNA TGCAGCGTTGAAGATCCCCGGGACATCCTTAACTATGGCTACACCTTC.